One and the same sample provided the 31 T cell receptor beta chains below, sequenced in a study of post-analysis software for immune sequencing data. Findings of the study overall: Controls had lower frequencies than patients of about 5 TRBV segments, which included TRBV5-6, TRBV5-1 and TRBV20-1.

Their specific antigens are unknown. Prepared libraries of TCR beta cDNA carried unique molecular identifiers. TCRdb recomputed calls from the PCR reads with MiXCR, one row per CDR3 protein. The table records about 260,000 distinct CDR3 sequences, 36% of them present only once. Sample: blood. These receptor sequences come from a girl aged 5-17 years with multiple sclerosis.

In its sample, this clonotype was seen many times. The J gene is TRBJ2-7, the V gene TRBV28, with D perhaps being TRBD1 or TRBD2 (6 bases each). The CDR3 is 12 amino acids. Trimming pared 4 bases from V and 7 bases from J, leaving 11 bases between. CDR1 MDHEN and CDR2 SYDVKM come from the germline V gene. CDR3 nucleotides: TGTGCCAGCAGTTCGGGGGCGAGTGAGCAGTACTTC. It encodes CASSSGASEQYF. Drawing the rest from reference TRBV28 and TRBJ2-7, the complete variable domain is DVKVTQSSRYLVKRTGEKVFLECVQDMDHENMFWYRQDPGLGLRLIYFSYDVKMKEKGDIPEGYSVSREKKERFSLILESASTNQTSMYLCASSSGASEQYFGPGTRLTVT.

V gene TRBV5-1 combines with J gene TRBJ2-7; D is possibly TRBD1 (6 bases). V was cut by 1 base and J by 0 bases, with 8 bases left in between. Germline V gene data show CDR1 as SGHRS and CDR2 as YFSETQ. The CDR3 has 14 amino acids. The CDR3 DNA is TGCGCCAGCAGCTTGAAGGGGGTCTCCTACGAGCAGTACTTC. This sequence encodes CASSLKGVSYEQYF.

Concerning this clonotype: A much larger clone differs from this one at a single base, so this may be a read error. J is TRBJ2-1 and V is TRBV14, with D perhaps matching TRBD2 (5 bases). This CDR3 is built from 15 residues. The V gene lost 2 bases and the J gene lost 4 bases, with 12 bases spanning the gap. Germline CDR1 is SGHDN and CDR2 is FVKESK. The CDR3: CASSQTGRTYNEQFF. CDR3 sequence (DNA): TGTGCCAGCAGCCAAACTGGGCGGACTTACAATGAGCAGTTCTTC.

The DNA for the CDR3 is TGTGCCAGCAGTGAATCGGGTGCTAGGGGACTCACTGAAGCTTTCTTT. It is translated as CASSESGARGLTEAFF. The J gene is TRBJ1-1, the V gene TRBV2, with D maybe TRBD1 (5 bases). The CDR3 is 16 amino acids. The germline V gene has CDR1 SNHLY and CDR2 FYNNEI. V gave up 2 bases and J gave up 4 bases, with 17 bases separating them.

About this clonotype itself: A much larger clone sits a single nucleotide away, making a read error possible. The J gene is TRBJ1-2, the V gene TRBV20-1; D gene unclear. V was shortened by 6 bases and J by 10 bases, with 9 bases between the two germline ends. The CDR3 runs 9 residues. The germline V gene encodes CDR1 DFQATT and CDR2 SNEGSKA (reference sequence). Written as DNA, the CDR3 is TGCAGTGCCCGGAGTGACTACACCTTC. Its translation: CSARSDYTF.

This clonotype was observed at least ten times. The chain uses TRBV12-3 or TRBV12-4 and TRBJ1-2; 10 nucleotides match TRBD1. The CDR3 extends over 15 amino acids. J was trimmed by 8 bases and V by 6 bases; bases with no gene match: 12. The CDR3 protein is CASSRRQGASGGYTF. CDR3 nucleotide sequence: TGTGCCAGCAGCCGTCGACAGGGGGCCAGCGGGGGCTACACCTTC.

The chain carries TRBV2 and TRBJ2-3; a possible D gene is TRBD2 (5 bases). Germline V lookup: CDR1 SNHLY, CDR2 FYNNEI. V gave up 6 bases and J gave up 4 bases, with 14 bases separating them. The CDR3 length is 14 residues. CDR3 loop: CASRVGGGADTQYF. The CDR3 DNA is TGTGCCAGCAGAGTTGGAGGAGGTGCAGATACGCAGTATTTT.

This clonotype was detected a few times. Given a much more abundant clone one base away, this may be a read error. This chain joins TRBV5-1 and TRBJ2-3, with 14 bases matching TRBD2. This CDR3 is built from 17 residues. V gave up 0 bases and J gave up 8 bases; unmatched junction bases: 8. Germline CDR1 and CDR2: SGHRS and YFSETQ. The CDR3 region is CASSLDPGTSGGGTQYF. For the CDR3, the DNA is TGCGCCAGCAGCTTGGACCCCGGGACTAGCGGGGGTGGTACGCAGTATTTT.

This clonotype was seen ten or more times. CDR3 loop: CASSLEGAQTQYF. The CDR3 coding sequence is TGCGCCAGCAGCCTGGAGGGGGCACAGACCCAGTACTTC. The rearrangement links TRBV5-1 to TRBJ2-5; D might be TRBD1 (7 bases). The V gene's germline CDR1 is SGHRS and CDR2 YFSETQ. The CDR3 has 13 amino acids. V was trimmed by 4 bases and J by 6 bases, leaving 13 bases between them.

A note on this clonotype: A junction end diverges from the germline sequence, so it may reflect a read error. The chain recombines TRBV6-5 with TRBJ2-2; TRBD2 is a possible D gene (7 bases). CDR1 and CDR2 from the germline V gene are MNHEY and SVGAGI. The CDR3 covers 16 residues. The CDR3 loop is CASSYGGGWNTEELFF. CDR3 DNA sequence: TGTGCCAGCAGTTACGGGGGGGGCTGGAACACCGAGGAGCTGTTTTTT.

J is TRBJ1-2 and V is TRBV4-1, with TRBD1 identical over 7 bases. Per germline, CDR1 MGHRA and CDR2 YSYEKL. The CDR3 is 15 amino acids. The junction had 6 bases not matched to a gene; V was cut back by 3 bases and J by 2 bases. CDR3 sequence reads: CASSQADRANYGYTF. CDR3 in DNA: TGCGCCAGCAGCCAGGCCGACAGGGCGAACTATGGCTACACCTTC.

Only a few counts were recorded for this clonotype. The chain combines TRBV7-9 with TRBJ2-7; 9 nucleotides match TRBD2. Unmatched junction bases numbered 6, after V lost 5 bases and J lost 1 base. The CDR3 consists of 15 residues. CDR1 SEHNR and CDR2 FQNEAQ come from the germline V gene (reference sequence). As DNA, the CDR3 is TGTGCCAGCAGCCGCCTCGCGGGGGGGTCCTACGAGCAGTACTTC. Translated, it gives CASSRLAGGSYEQYF.

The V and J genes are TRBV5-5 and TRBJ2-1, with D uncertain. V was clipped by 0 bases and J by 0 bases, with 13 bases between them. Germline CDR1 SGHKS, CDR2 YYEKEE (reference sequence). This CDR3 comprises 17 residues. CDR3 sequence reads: CASSLGQVPSSYNEQFF. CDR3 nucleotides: TGTGCCAGCAGCTTGGGGCAGGTGCCCAGCTCCTACAATGAGCAGTTCTTC. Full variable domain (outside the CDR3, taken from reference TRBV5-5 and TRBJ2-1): DAGVTQSPTHLIKTRGQQVTLRCSPISGHKSVSWYQQVLGQGPQFIFQYYEKEERGRGNFPDRFSARQFPNYSSELNVNALLLGDSALYLCASSLGQVPSSYNEQFFGPGTRLTVL.

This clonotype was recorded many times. The CDR3: CASSFPGGRLETQYF. For the CDR3, the DNA is TGTGCCAGCAGCTTCCCGGGCGGCCGCTTAGAGACCCAGTACTTC. This chain connects TRBV7-2 to TRBJ2-5; no reliable D call. From germline, CDR1 is SGHTA and CDR2 FQGNSA. V was pared by 3 bases and J by 4 bases, with 15 bases between. This CDR3 is built from 15 residues.

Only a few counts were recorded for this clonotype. CDR3 nucleotide sequence: TGTGCCAGCGCCGGGACAGATTATGAAAAACTGTTTTTT. Encoded protein: CASAGTDYEKLFF. The chain is built from TRBV4-2 and TRBJ1-4; TRBD1 aligns across 7 bases. The junction had 6 bases not matched to a gene; V was cut back by 8 bases and J by 6 bases. The length of the CDR3 is 13 residues. Germline V gives CDR1 LGHNA, CDR2 YNFKEQ.

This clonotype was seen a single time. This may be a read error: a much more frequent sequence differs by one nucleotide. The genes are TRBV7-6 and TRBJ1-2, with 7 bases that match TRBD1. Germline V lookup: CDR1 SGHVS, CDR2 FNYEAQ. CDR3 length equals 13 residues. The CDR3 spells CANSSQGVGGYTF. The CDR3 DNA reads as TGTGCCAACAGCTCTCAGGGGGTCGGAGGCTACACCTTC.

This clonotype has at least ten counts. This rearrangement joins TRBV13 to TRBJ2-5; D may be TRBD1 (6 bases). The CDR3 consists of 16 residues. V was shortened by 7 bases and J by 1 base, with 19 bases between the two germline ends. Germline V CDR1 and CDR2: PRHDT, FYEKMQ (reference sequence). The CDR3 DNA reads TGTGCCAGCACCCGGTCAGGGGCGGGCCCCCAAGAGACCCAGTACTTC. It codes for CASTRSGAGPQETQYF.

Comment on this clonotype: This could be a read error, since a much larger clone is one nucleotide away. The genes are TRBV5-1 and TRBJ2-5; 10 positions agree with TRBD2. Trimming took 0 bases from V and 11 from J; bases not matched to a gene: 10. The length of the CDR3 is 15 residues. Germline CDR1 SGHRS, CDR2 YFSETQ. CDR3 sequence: CASSLGSGGAREQYF. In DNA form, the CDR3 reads TGCGCCAGCAGCTTGGGGAGCGGGGGGGCCAGGGAGCAGTACTTC.

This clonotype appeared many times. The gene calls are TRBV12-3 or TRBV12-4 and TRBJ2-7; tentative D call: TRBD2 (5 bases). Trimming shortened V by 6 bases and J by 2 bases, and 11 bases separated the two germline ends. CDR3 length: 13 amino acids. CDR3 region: CASSLDGTYEQYF. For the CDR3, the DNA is TGTGCCAGCAGCTTGGACGGGACCTACGAGCAGTACTTC.

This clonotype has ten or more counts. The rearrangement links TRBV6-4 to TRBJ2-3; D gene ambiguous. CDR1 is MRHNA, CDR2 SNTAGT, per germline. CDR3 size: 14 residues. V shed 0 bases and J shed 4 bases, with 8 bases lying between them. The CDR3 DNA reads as TGTGCCAGCAGTGACTCGGTCGAGCCAGATACGCAGTATTTT. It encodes CASSDSVEPDTQYF.

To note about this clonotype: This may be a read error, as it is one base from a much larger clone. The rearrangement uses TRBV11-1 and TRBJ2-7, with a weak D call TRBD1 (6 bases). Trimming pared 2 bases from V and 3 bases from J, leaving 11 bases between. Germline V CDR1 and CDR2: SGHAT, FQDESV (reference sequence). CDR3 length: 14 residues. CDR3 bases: TGTGCCAGCAGCTTACCATACAGGGACTACGAGCAGTACTTC. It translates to CASSLPYRDYEQYF.

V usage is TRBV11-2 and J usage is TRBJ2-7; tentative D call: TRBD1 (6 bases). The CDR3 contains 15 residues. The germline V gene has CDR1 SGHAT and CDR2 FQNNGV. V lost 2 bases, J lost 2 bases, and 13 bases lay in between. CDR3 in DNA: TGTGCCAGCAGCTTATCCGCCAAGGGGGCCTACGAGCAGTACTTC. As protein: CASSLSAKGAYEQYF.

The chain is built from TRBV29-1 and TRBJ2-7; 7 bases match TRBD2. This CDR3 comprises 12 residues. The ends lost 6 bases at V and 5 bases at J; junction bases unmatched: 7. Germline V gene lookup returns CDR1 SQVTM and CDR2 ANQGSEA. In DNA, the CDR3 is TGCAGCGTCGTGACTAGCACCCACGAGCAGTACTTC. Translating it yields CSVVTSTHEQYF.

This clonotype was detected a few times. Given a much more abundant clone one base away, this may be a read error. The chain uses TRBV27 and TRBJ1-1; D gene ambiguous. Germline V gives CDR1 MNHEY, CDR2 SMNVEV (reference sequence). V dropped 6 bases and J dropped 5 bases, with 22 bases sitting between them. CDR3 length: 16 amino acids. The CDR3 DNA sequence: TGTGCCAGCAGCCCCGCCGGCGTAAGCGGCGGAACTGAAGCTTTCTTT. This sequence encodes CASSPAGVSGGTEAFF.

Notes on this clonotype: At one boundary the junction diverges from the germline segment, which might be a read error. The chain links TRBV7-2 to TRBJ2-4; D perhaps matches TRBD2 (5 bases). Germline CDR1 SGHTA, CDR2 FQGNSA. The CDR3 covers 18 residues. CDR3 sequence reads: CAGSLSVREDLAKNIQYF. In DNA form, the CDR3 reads TGTGCCGGCAGCTTAAGTGTCCGCGAGGACTTAGCCAAAAACATTCAGTACTTC.

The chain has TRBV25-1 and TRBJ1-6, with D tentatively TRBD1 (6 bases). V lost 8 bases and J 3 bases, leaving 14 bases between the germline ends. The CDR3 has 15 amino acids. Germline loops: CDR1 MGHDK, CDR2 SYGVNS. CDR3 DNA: TGTGCCAGCCAGGGGAGGGGGTACTATAATTCACCCCTCCACTTT. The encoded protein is CASQGRGYYNSPLHF. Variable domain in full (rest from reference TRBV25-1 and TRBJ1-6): EADIYQTPRYLVIGTGKKITLECSQTMGHDKMYWYQQDPGMELHLIHYSYGVNSTEKGDLSSESTVSRIRTEHFPLTLESARPSHTSQYLCASQGRGYYNSPLHFGNGTRLTVT.

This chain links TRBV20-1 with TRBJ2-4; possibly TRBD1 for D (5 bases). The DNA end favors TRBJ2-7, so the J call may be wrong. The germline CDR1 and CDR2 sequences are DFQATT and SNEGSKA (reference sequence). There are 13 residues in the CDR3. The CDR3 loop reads CSARVRGGNEQYF. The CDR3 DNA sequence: TGCAGTGCTAGAGTAAGGGGCGGCAACGAGCAGTACTTC.

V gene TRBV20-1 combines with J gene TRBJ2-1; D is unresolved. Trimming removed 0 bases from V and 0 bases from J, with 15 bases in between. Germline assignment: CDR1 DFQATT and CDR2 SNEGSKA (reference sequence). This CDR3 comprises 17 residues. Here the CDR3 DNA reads TGCAGTGCTAGAGACCCTTTACCTCGGAGCTCCTACAATGAGCAGTTCTTC. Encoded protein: CSARDPLPRSSYNEQFF.

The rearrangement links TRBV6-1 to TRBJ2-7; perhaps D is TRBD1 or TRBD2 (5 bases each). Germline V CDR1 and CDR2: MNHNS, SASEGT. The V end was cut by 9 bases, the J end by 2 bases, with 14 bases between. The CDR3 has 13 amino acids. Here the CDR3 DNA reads TGTGCCAGTAACCTGGGGGTGACCTACGAGCAGTACTTC. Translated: CASNLGVTYEQYF.

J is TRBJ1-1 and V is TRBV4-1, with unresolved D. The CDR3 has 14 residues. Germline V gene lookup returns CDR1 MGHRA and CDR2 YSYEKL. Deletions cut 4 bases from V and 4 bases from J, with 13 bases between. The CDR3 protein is CASSPAEVSTEAFF. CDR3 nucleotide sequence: TGCGCCAGCAGCCCCGCCGAGGTGAGCACTGAAGCTTTCTTT.

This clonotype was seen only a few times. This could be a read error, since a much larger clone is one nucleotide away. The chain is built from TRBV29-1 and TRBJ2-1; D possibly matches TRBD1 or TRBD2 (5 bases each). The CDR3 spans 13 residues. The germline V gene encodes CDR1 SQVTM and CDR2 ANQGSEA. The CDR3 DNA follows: TGCTGCGTTAGGAGGACAATCTACAATGAGCAGTTCTTC. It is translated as CCVRRTIYNEQFF.